The 16 T cell receptor beta chains reported below all come from one sample, sequenced in a study of T cells in Graves' hyperthyroidism and ophthalmopathy. The CDR3 regions of TCR beta were amplified from RNA transcripts. The HTBI primer set was used in a first-round RT-PCR of the TCR CDR3. A single record per CDR3 protein comes from TCRdb applying MiXCR to the multiplex PCR reads. The sample lists about 620,000 distinct CDR3 sequences, about a sixth seen once, with 3% to 4% in the top ten. Sequencing was carried out using blood. The source is a woman aged 30 to 39 with Graves' hyperthyroidism.

The chain combines TRBV30 with TRBJ2-2; 7 bases are shared with TRBD2. J gave up 5 bases and V 0 bases, and 9 bases lay outside the gene matches. The germline V gene encodes CDR1 GTSNPN and CDR2 SVGIG (reference sequence). The CDR3 consists of 16 residues. The CDR3 DNA follows: TGTGCCTGGAGTGTAAAGGGACTACCAAAGACCGGGGAGCTGTTTTTT. Its translation: CAWSVKGLPKTGELFF.

Notes on this clonotype: A single base separates this from a much larger clone, so it may be a read error. The chain employs TRBV28 and TRBJ2-1, with D perhaps TRBD2 (5 bases). Trimming took 2 bases from V and 5 from J, leaving 10 bases between them. CDR1 and CDR2 from the germline V gene are MDHEN and SYDVKM. The CDR3 consists of 14 residues. The CDR3 region is CASSLGYGDNEQFF. The DNA for the CDR3 is TGTGCCAGCAGTTTAGGTTACGGGGACAATGAGCAGTTCTTC.

This clonotype was seen a handful of times. The V call is TRBV20-1, the J call TRBJ2-3; 13 bases line up with TRBD2. There are 15 residues in the CDR3. CDR1 DFQATT and CDR2 SNEGSKA come from the germline V gene (reference sequence). J lost 4 bases, V lost 5 bases, and 6 bases had no gene match. CDR3 sequence: CSAGTSGVGPDTQYF. Written as DNA, the CDR3 is TGCAGTGCTGGGACTAGCGGGGTCGGTCCAGATACGCAGTATTTT.

The chain has TRBV5-1 and TRBJ2-5; 10 bases are shared with TRBD2. The CDR3 extends over 16 amino acids. The germline gives CDR1 SGHRS, CDR2 YFSETQ. The junction had 7 bases not matched to a gene; V was cut back by 4 bases and J by 1 base. This CDR3 reads CASSARLAGPQETQYF. As DNA, the CDR3 is TGCGCCAGCAGCGCAAGACTAGCGGGTCCCCAAGAGACCCAGTACTTC.

This clonotype was detected only a few times. The chain employs TRBV27 and TRBJ1-6, with D possibly being TRBD1 (6 bases). V lost 2 bases and J 8 bases, leaving 16 bases between the germline ends. The CDR3 is 16 residues long. Germline V CDR1 and CDR2: MNHEY, SMNVEV (reference sequence). This CDR3 is CASSLIPTGSDSPLHF. For the CDR3, the DNA is TGTGCCAGCAGTTTAATCCCGACAGGTTCGGATTCACCCCTCCACTTT.

V and J are TRBV7-2 and TRBJ1-6, with TRBD1 identical over 9 bases. Germline V CDR1 and CDR2: SGHTA, FQGNSA. The V gene end was trimmed by 5 bases and the J gene end by 8 bases; junction bases not matched to a gene: 7. The CDR3 consists of 15 residues. The CDR3 loop reads CASSVTRQGDSPLHF. The CDR3 DNA sequence: TGTGCCAGCAGCGTGACGAGACAGGGGGATTCACCCCTCCACTTT. The full variable domain, rest sourced from reference TRBV7-2 and TRBJ1-6, is GAGVSQSPSNKVTEKGKDVELRCDPISGHTALYWYRQSLGQGLEFLIYFQGNSAPDKSGLPSDRFSAERTGGSVSTLTIQRTQQEDSAVYLCASSVTRQGDSPLHFGNGTRLTVT.

This clonotype was counted only a few times. This chain connects TRBV12-3 or TRBV12-4 to TRBJ2-1; the match to TRBD1 covers 9 bases. The CDR3 contains 16 residues. Trimming at V came to 3 bases and at J to 8 bases, leaving 11 bases not matched to a gene. Here the CDR3 reads CASSFARTGEWDEQFF. The DNA of the CDR3 is TGTGCCAGCAGTTTCGCCCGGACAGGGGAATGGGATGAGCAGTTCTTC.

This rearrangement joins TRBV4-1 to TRBJ2-3; the match to TRBD2 covers 7 bases. V gave up 0 bases and J gave up 7 bases; unmatched junction bases: 10. This CDR3 is built from 16 residues. Germline V gene lookup returns CDR1 MGHRA and CDR2 YSYEKL. CDR3 in amino acids: CASSQDRAAGTNTQYF. The CDR3 coding sequence is TGCGCCAGCAGCCAAGATAGGGCAGCGGGGACTAATACGCAGTATTTT.

V usage is TRBV27 and J usage is TRBJ2-1, with unresolved D. Per the germline V gene, CDR1 is MNHEY and CDR2 is SMNVEV (reference sequence). This CDR3 contains 14 residues. Deletions cut 6 bases from V and 7 bases from J, with 16 bases between. The CDR3, as DNA: TGTGCCAGCAGGAGCAATAGCCTCGGGAATGAGCAGTTCTTC. This encodes CASRSNSLGNEQFF.

On this clonotype: Only one base separates this from a far larger clonotype, so it likely reflects a read error. This chain joins TRBV6-2 or TRBV6-3 and TRBJ2-1, with TRBD2 identical over 13 bases. The germline gives CDR1 MNHEY, CDR2 SVGEGT. CDR3 size: 16 residues. The CDR3 reads CASSQGLAGSYNAQFF. The CDR3 DNA is TGTGCCAGCAGCCAGGGACTAGCGGGATCCTACAATGCGCAGTTCTTC.

This clonotype appeared a few times. The chain has TRBV24-1 and TRBJ2-7; TRBD2 might be the D (6 bases). The length of the CDR3 is 13 residues. V dropped 11 bases and J dropped 4 bases, with 17 bases sitting between them. CDR1 and CDR2 (germline): KGHDR, SFDVKD. The CDR3 loop reads CAKLRASDYEQYF. CDR3 DNA sequence: TGTGCCAAACTGCGGGCTAGCGATTACGAGCAGTACTTC.

CDR3 residues: CASSHYREVGGYTF. The CDR3 bases are TGTGCCAGCAGCCATTACAGGGAGGTCGGGGGCTACACCTTC. This sequence joins TRBV7-2 and TRBJ1-2; perhaps TRBD1 as D (6 bases). Trimming stripped 5 bases from V and 8 bases from J, with 18 bases between. Germline-derived CDR1 and CDR2 are SGHTA and FQGNSA. This CDR3 has 14 residues.

This clonotype was recorded many times. The chain has TRBV28 and TRBJ2-1; D is ambiguous. The germline V gene encodes CDR1 MDHEN and CDR2 SYDVKM. CDR3 length: 14 residues. With 6 bases removed from V and 2 bases from J, the gap between germline ends came to 11 bases. CDR3 residues: CASSLMTAYNEQFF. CDR3 nucleotides: TGTGCCAGCAGCCTAATGACGGCCTACAATGAGCAGTTCTTC.

This clonotype was found a few times. The chain has TRBV14 and TRBJ1-1, with a weak D call TRBD1 (5 bases). V lost 3 bases to trimming and J lost 0 bases, with 11 bases between them. CDR3 size: 15 residues. Germline V gene lookup returns CDR1 SGHDN and CDR2 FVKESK. The CDR3 region is CASSQFREMNTEAFF. The CDR3 bases are TGTGCCAGCAGCCAGTTCAGGGAAATGAACACTGAAGCTTTCTTT.

Comments on this clonotype: One junction end disagrees with the germline gene, perhaps due to a read error. The chain employs TRBV19 and TRBJ2-4; no definite D call. The CDR3 has 13 amino acids. Germline V gene data show CDR1 as LNHDA and CDR2 as SQIVND (reference sequence). In DNA form, the CDR3 reads TGTGCCAGTAGTGCAAATGCCAAACACATTCAGTACTTC. As protein: CASSANAKHIQYF.

This clonotype was counted ten times or more. The rearrangement uses TRBV28 and TRBJ2-7; 9 bases fit TRBD1. The J segment lost 1 base and the V segment lost 3 bases, leaving 4 bases of the junction unmatched. CDR3 size: 15 residues. The germline V gene encodes CDR1 MDHEN and CDR2 SYDVKM. This chain's CDR3 is CASSLPGTGSYEQYF. CDR3 coding DNA: TGTGCCAGCAGTTTGCCCGGGACAGGGTCCTACGAGCAGTACTTC. Full variable domain (outside the CDR3, taken from reference TRBV28 and TRBJ2-7): DVKVTQSSRYLVKRTGEKVFLECVQDMDHENMFWYRQDPGLGLRLIYFSYDVKMKEKGDIPEGYSVSREKKERFSLILESASTNQTSMYLCASSLPGTGSYEQYFGPGTRLTVT.